Listed below are T cell receptor beta chains from one sample, sequenced in a study of T cell repertoires in cytomegalovirus infection. No cognate antigen is known for these TCRs. TCRdb analysed the reads with MiXCR anew, one entry per CDR3 protein. Of fewer than 1,000,000 distinct CDR3 sequences in the sample, 31% were seen once. The sample consisted of cultured CD8+ T cells from PBMCs, taken from culture after CMV antigen stimulation. These receptors originate from a human donor in good health (CMV status not recorded). Some clones in this sample may be carry-over from other donors' samples. The CDR3 runs from the conserved cysteine through the conserved F or W. The D gene is left open where the match is weak. Some rows mark clone size as missing; the rest say once, few, many or name a class of expanded clone.

.	TRBV7-9	.	TRBJ1-2	TGTGCCAGCAGCCCTACTCTGGGTTCCTATGGCTACACCTTC	CASSPTLGSYGYTF
few	TRBV19	.	TRBJ1-1	TGTGCCAGTAGTATTGGTGGTGGGGCTGGCACTGAAGCTTTCTTT	CASSIGGGAGTEAFF
.	TRBV15	.	TRBJ1-5	TGTGCCACCAGCGGTGAGAGGAGGCAGCCCCAGCATTTT	CATSGERRQPQHF
many	TRBV7-2	.	TRBJ2-4	TGTGCCAGCAGCGGACGGGACGGACTAGCCAAAAACATTCAGTACTTC	CASSGRDGLAKNIQYF
many	TRBV7-2	TRBD2	TRBJ2-1	TGTGCCAGCAGGTTCACTAGCGATGCCTACAATGAGCAGTTCTTC	CASRFTSDAYNEQFF
.	TRBV2	.	TRBJ2-7	TGTGCCAGCAGTGGAGGGGTTGACTACGAGCAGTACTTC	CASSGGVDYEQYF
.	TRBV5-1	.	TRBJ1-1	TGCGCCAGCAGCCCTATGTCCGGGGACACTGAAGCTTTCTTT	CASSPMSGDTEAFF
.	TRBV28	.	TRBJ1-1	TGTGCCAGCAGTTTTAGGGCCCGGGAGGCTTTCTTT	CASSFRAREAFF
few	TRBV9	.	TRBJ1-1	TGTGCCAGCAGCGTAGAATGGCAGACTGAAGCTTTCTTT	CASSVEWQTEAFF
many	TRBV28	.	TRBJ2-1	TGTGCCAGCAGTTTCATCACTTTCTCCTCCTACAATGAGCAGTTCTTC	CASSFITFSSYNEQFF
few	TRBV6-5	.	TRBJ2-2	TGTGCCAGCAGTTACGGCTGGGCCGGGGAGCTGTTTTTT	CASSYGWAGELFF
many	TRBV7-9	.	TRBJ2-5	TGTGCCAGCAGCTTAGCTGGGGGTGCCCTCCAAGAGACCCAGTACTTC	CASSLAGGALQETQYF
.	TRBV2	TRBD1	TRBJ2-1	TGTGCCAGCAGCCAGGGACAGGGTTGGTTCTTC	CASSQGQGWFF
.	TRBV27	.	TRBJ1-2	TGTGCCAGCAGTTTACTGAGGCAGGCCGGCCAAGGCTACACCTTC	CASSLLRQAGQGYTF
.	TRBV20-1	.	TRBJ1-5	TGCAGTGCTGTTAATCTGGAAAGCAATCAGCCCCAGCATTTT	CSAVNLESNQPQHF
few	TRBV27	.	TRBJ1-4	TGTGCCAGCAGGCCCGGGACAACCACAACTAATGAAAAACTGTTTTTT	CASRPGTTTTNEKLFF
.	TRBV6-2/TRBV6-3	TRBD2	TRBJ2-3	TGTGCCAGCAGGCCCCCGACTAGCGGGGGGGTCACAGATACGCAGTATTTT	CASRPPTSGGVTDTQYF
few	TRBV7-9	TRBD1	TRBJ1-2	TGTGCCAGCAGCTCCACCGGGACAGCAACTAACTATGGCTACACCTTC	CASSSTGTATNYGYTF
.	TRBV7-8	.	TRBJ2-7	TGTGCCAGCAGCTTAGGGGTGGTATTCTCCTACGAGCAGTACTTC	CASSLGVVFSYEQYF
few	TRBV6-2/TRBV6-3	.	TRBJ1-2	TGTGCCAGCAGTTACTCCTCGGAGGACGGCGACTATGGCTACACCTTC	CASSYSSEDGDYGYTF
.	TRBV7-2	TRBD1	TRBJ2-3	TGTGCCAGCAGCTTAGATCAGGGGGCCTCAGATACGCAGTATTTT	CASSLDQGASDTQYF
many	TRBV7-9	TRBD1	TRBJ1-5	TGTGCCAGCAGCGCCGGGGACAGGCGCAATCAGCCCCAGCATTTT	CASSAGDRRNQPQHF
few	TRBV27	.	TRBJ1-5	TGTGCCAGCAGTGCCGGTTTGAGGTTGTATGAGCCCCAGCATTTT	CASSAGLRLYEPQHF
few	TRBV10-3	.	TRBJ2-2	TGTGCCATCTCGGGACCCTCCGGGGAGCTGTTTTTT	CAISGPSGELFF
.	TRBV6-2/TRBV6-3	.	TRBJ2-3	TGTGCCAGCAGTTACGCCTCGTTTGCCGATACGCAGTATTTT	CASSYASFADTQYF
.	TRBV6-6	TRBD2	TRBJ2-1	TGTGCCAGCAGCCTTCAGACTAGCGGGGGGGAGAATGAGCAGTTCTTC	CASSLQTSGGENEQFF
.	TRBV6-5	TRBD2	TRBJ2-1	TGTGCCAGCAGTTACTCACTAGCGGGGGGGTTCAGTGAGCAGTTCTTC	CASSYSLAGGFSEQFF
.	TRBV7-3	TRBD2	TRBJ2-3	TGTGCCAGCAGTTTTAGCGGGGCAGCACAGGAGCAGTATTTT	CASSFSGAAQEQYF
many	TRBV7-8	TRBD1	TRBJ1-6	TGTGCCAGCAGCTTTACGACAACAGGGGGCCTCAATTCACCCCTCCACTTT	CASSFTTTGGLNSPLHF
.	TRBV10-3	.	TRBJ2-2	TGTGCCACGCCGAGTGAGAGCGGGGAGCTGTTTTTT	CATPSESGELFF
.	TRBV7-9	TRBD1	TRBJ1-2	TGTGCCACCTTTAAGGGGGACAGCCTCTACTATGGCTACACCTTC	CATFKGDSLYYGYTF
few	TRBV5-4	.	TRBJ2-5	TGTGCCAGCCGATTCAGGGGAGGAGAGACCCAGTACTTC	CASRFRGGETQYF
.	TRBV10-3	.	TRBJ2-3	TGTGCCATCAGTGGGGAGGAGACTAGCACAGATACGCAGTATTTT	CAISGEETSTDTQYF
.	TRBV24-1	.	TRBJ1-1	TGTGCCACCACGGAATGGGGGGTAATAGCTTTCTTT	CATTEWGVIAFF
few	TRBV6-6	.	TRBJ1-1	TGTGCCAGCAGTCTTCCCGCCCTCTTGAACACTGAAGCTTTCTTT	CASSLPALLNTEAFF
few	TRBV7-8	.	TRBJ1-5	TGTGCCAGCAGCTTTTACGGACAGAGATCTATAAGCAATCAGCCCCAGCATTTT	CASSFYGQRSISNQPQHF
.	TRBV27	.	TRBJ2-1	TGTGCCAGCAGTCCACTAGCAGCGGTCGGTGAGCAGTTCTTC	CASSPLAAVGEQFF
few	TRBV7-6	TRBD1	TRBJ2-2	TGTGCCAGCAGCATCCGGACAGGGGAGGGGACCGGGGAGCTGTTTTTT	CASSIRTGEGTGELFF
few	TRBV7-9	TRBD2	TRBJ2-2	TGTGCCAGCAGCTTAACAGTAGCGGGGGGCCGAAACACCGGGGAGCTGTTTTTT	CASSLTVAGGRNTGELFF
many	TRBV7-2	.	TRBJ2-3	TGTGCCAGCAGCTCCCCCGTAGATACGCAGTATTTT	CASSSPVDTQYF
few	TRBV10-3	.	TRBJ1-6	TGTGCCATCAGCGACGGACTTTATAATTCACCCCTCCACTTT	CAISDGLYNSPLHF
few	TRBV24-1	TRBD1	TRBJ2-1	TGTGCCACCAGTGACCAGACAGGGAGCTCCTACAATGAGCAGTTCTTC	CATSDQTGSSYNEQFF
few	TRBV27	.	TRBJ2-3	TGTGCCAGCAGTTTTCAAGGGGGAACAGGAGATACGCAGTATTTT	CASSFQGGTGDTQYF
few	TRBV13	TRBD1	TRBJ1-6	TGTGCCAGCAGCTCCTTGGACAGGCCTCCCCACTTT	CASSSLDRPPHF
.	TRBV5-5	.	TRBJ2-3	TGTGCCAGCAGCTTGGAAGTCGCACAGTCCACAGATACGCAGTATTTT	CASSLEVAQSTDTQYF